A single sample gave rise to the 15 T cell receptor beta chains below, sequenced in a study of T cell responses to AZD1222 COVID-19 vaccine. Measured with immunoSEQ multiplex PCR; TCRdb has only the in-frame clones, and not every one. The sample yields tens of thousands of clones, about 91% seen once. The source was peripheral blood, collected on day 0 of AZD1222 vaccination. These receptors were obtained from an adult in good health.

V and J are TRBV15 and TRBJ1-4; perhaps TRBD1 as D (6 bases). Germline V CDR1 and CDR2: LNHNV, YYDKDF (reference sequence). V was cut by 1 base and J by 2 bases, with 11 bases left in between. The CDR3 length is 16 residues. In DNA form, the CDR3 reads TGTGCCACCAGCAGAGGACAGGTGGCGACTAATGAAAAACTGTTTTTT. Its translation is CATSRGQVATNEKLFF.

This clone was observed a handful of times. The V and J genes are TRBV30 and TRBJ2-3; D is unclear. The CDR3 contains 15 residues. Trimming took 1 base from V and 3 from J, leaving 14 bases between them. Per the germline V gene, CDR1 is GTSNPN and CDR2 is SVGIG (reference sequence). CDR3 in amino acids: CAWSGLAPITDTQYF. The CDR3 nucleotides read TGTGCCTGGAGTGGCCTGGCCCCAATAACAGATACGCAGTATTTT.

This sequence joins TRBV7-2 and TRBJ2-3; perhaps D is TRBD1 or TRBD2 (5 bases each). The CDR3 covers 15 residues. V shed 4 bases and J shed 10 bases, with 21 bases lying between them. In germline, CDR1 is SGHTA, CDR2 FQGNSA. In DNA, the CDR3 is TGTGCCAGCAGCTCGTCCGGGACCCCCGGTCTGGCGCAGTATTTT. Its protein product is CASSSSGTPGLAQYF.

This chain connects TRBV9 to TRBJ2-1, with 12 bases aligning to TRBD2. Germline CDR1 SGDLS, CDR2 YYNGEE. The V and J ends lost 0 bases and 11 bases, in that order; junction bases with no gene match: 6. CDR3 length equals 15 residues. The CDR3 sequence is CASSVGTSGTRKQFF. The CDR3 bases are TGTGCCAGCAGCGTAGGGACTAGCGGGACTCGTAAGCAGTTCTTC. The full variable domain, its missing parts supplied by reference TRBV9 and TRBJ2-1, is DSGVTQTPKHLITATGQRVTLRCSPRSGDLSVYWYQQSLDQGLQFLIQYYNGEERAKGNILERFSAQQFPDLHSELNLSSLELGDSALYFCASSVGTSGTRKQFFGPGTRLTVL.

This clone was detected only once. V gene TRBV5-4 combines with J gene TRBJ1-3; the match to TRBD1 covers 12 bases. With 4 bases clipped from V and 4 bases from J, the junction kept 6 bases outside the gene matches. CDR1 and CDR2 from the germline V gene are SGHNT and YYREEE (reference sequence). This CDR3 contains 16 residues. The CDR3 loop reads CASSPGTGGTGNTIYF. The CDR3 nucleotides read TGTGCCAGCAGCCCCGGGACAGGGGGCACCGGAAACACCATATATTTT.

The rearrangement links TRBV9 to TRBJ2-7; no reliable D call. Germline V gene data show CDR1 as SGDLS and CDR2 as YYNGEE. The CDR3 is made up of 15 amino acids. V lost 0 bases to trimming and J lost 2 bases, with 12 bases between them. As DNA, the CDR3 is TGTGCCAGCAGCGTAGCTAATAATCCAGCCTACGAGCAGTACTTC. It encodes CASSVANNPAYEQYF.

V and J are TRBV7-2 and TRBJ2-3; possibly TRBD1 or TRBD2 for D (5 bases each). V was clipped by 0 bases and J by 0 bases, with 16 bases between them. Germline CDR1 and CDR2: SGHTA and FQGNSA. The CDR3 is 18 residues long. Written as DNA, the CDR3 is TGTGCCAGCAGCTTAGCGGGACCTCGTGACTGGAGCACAGATACGCAGTATTTT. Protein: CASSLAGPRDWSTDTQYF. The variable domain in full, completed from reference TRBV7-2 and TRBJ2-3, reads GAGVSQSPSNKVTEKGKDVELRCDPISGHTALYWYRQSLGQGLEFLIYFQGNSAPDKSGLPSDRFSAERTGGSVSTLTIQRTQQEDSAVYLCASSLAGPRDWSTDTQYFGPGTRLTVL.

This clone appeared a few times. V gene TRBV12-3 or TRBV12-4 combines with J gene TRBJ2-7, with 10 nucleotides matching TRBD1. The CDR3 sequence is 13 residues long. The ends lost 10 bases at V and 3 bases at J; junction bases unmatched: 6. The CDR3 spells CATRQGAHYEQYF. In nucleotides, the CDR3 is TGTGCCACCCGACAGGGGGCACACTACGAGCAGTACTTC.

The chain joins TRBV29-1 to TRBJ2-7, with 8 bases identical to TRBD2. Losses at the gene ends were 4 bases for V and 1 base for J; bases not matched to a gene: 6. CDR1 SQVTM and CDR2 ANQGSEA come from the germline V gene. The CDR3 consists of 14 residues. This chain's CDR3 is CSVVGVAGSYEQYF. CDR3 sequence (DNA): TGCAGCGTTGTAGGGGTAGCGGGATCCTACGAGCAGTACTTC.

V is TRBV27 and J is TRBJ1-6; no clear D. The CDR3 is 13 amino acids. Germline V gives CDR1 MNHEY, CDR2 SMNVEV (reference sequence). The germline V and J ends were trimmed by 6 bases and 7 bases, with 10 bases remaining between them. DNA for the CDR3: TGTGCCAGCAGCCCACGTGACAATTCACCCCTCCACTTT. Protein: CASSPRDNSPLHF.

J is TRBJ2-3 and V is TRBV7-8; 7 bases are shared with TRBD2. There are 16 residues in the CDR3. Germline V CDR1 and CDR2: SGHVS, FQNEAQ. V lost 5 bases, J lost 2 bases, and 10 bases stayed unmatched. CDR3: CASSAGTAGNTDTQYF. The DNA for the CDR3 is TGTGCCAGCAGCGCAGGTACAGCGGGGAACACAGATACGCAGTATTTT.

CDR3 sequence reads: CASSLSAGNVHNEQFF. The CDR3 DNA is TGTGCCAGCAGCCTGAGCGCTGGGAACGTCCACAATGAGCAGTTCTTC. This sequence joins TRBV5-6 and TRBJ2-1; D gene uncertain. Deletions cut 4 bases from V and 5 bases from J, with 19 bases between. CDR1 and CDR2 from the germline V gene are SGHDT and YYEEEE. There are 16 residues in the CDR3.

The chain couples TRBV2 to TRBJ1-4; D is ambiguous. Trimming cost V 3 bases and J 5 bases, with 10 bases left between them. In germline, CDR1 is SNHLY, CDR2 FYNNEI. CDR3 length equals 14 residues. CDR3 amino acids: CASSDLSDNEKLFF. In DNA, the CDR3 is TGTGCCAGCAGTGATCTATCTGACAATGAAAAACTGTTTTTT.

This clone was picked up one time. The V gene is TRBV5-8, the J gene TRBJ1-1; D possibly corresponds to TRBD1 (5 bases). Germline assignment: CDR1 SGHTS and CDR2 YDEGEE. The length of the CDR3 is 13 residues. Trimming took off 0 bases at V and 4 bases at J, with 7 bases between the two ends. The CDR3, as DNA: TGTGCCAGCAGCTTGGCGGGGCTCACTGAAGCTTTCTTT. Its protein product is CASSLAGLTEAFF. The whole variable domain, filled in from reference TRBV5-8 and TRBJ1-1, reads EAGVTQSPTHLIKTRGQQATLRCSPISGHTSVYWYQQALGLGLQFLLWYDEGEERNRGNFPPRFSGRQFPNYSSELNVNALELEDSALYLCASSLAGLTEAFFGQGTRLTVV.

This clone has more than one count but fewer than ten. The chain carries TRBV3-1 (or the pseudogene TRBV3-2) and TRBJ1-1; possibly TRBD1 for D (5 bases). CDR1 and CDR2 from the germline V gene are LGHDT and YNNKEL (reference sequence). The CDR3 extends over 16 amino acids. Deletions cut 1 base from V and 0 bases from J, with 12 bases between. CDR3 protein: CASSQGRGIVNTEAFF. CDR3 coding DNA: TGTGCCAGCAGCCAAGGGCGGGGGATTGTGAACACTGAAGCTTTCTTT.